The 32 T cell receptor beta chains below were found in one sample sequenced in a study of blood T cell repertoires in COVID-19. The table came from immunoSEQ multiplex PCR; TCRdb's copy has only in-frame clones and leaves some out. The repertoire includes under 30,000 clones, 84% of them detected once, and 9% to 10% sits in the top ten. The source material was peripheral blood. The receptors come from an older man with active COVID-19.

The V gene is TRBV2, the J gene TRBJ2-2, with D perhaps TRBD1 (6 bases). The CDR3 has 15 amino acids. CDR1 is SNHLY, CDR2 FYNNEI, per germline. Deletions cut 1 base from V and 6 bases from J, with 12 bases between. CDR3 sequence reads: CASSEGGRPPGELFF. CDR3 sequence (DNA): TGTGCCAGCAGTGAAGGGGGGCGGCCTCCCGGGGAGCTGTTTTTT.

The chain couples TRBV9 to TRBJ1-1; no firm D call. Germline V gene sequence: CDR1 SGDLS, CDR2 YYNGEE. This CDR3 region has 14 residues. The ends were cut back, 4 bases at V and 7 bases at J, with 17 bases in the middle. The CDR3: CASSSSKSYGEAFF. The DNA for the CDR3 is TGTGCCAGCAGCTCCTCGAAATCCTACGGTGAAGCTTTCTTT.

The chain recombines TRBV15 with TRBJ1-3; no firm D call. Germline values: CDR1 LNHNV, CDR2 YYDKDF (reference sequence). The CDR3 consists of 13 residues. The ends were cut back, 0 bases at V and 8 bases at J, with 8 bases in the middle. Here the CDR3 reads CATSRDLGYTIYF. Written as DNA, the CDR3 is TGTGCCACCAGCAGAGATCTCGGTTACACCATATATTTT.

The V and J genes are TRBV5-4 and TRBJ1-1, with 10 nucleotides matching TRBD1. J gave up 5 bases and V 5 bases, and 12 bases lay outside the gene matches. Germline V gene data show CDR1 as SGHNT and CDR2 as YYREEE (reference sequence). There are 16 residues in the CDR3. Written as DNA, the CDR3 is TGTGCCAGCAGTTATCCCCGGGACAGGGGAGGTACTGAAGCTTTCTTT. Protein product: CASSYPRDRGGTEAFF. The full variable domain, with the rest looked up from reference TRBV5-4 and TRBJ1-1, is ETGVTQSPTHLIKTRGQQVTLRCSSQSGHNTVSWYQQALGQGPQFIFQYYREEENGRGNFPPRFSGLQFPNYSSELNVNALELDDSALYLCASSYPRDRGGTEAFFGQGTRLTVV.

The chain has TRBV5-1 and TRBJ1-1; D call uncertain. The CDR3 has 15 residues. Germline V gene lookup returns CDR1 SGHRS and CDR2 YFSETQ. V was cut by 0 bases and J by 5 bases, with 14 bases left in between. In DNA, the CDR3 is TGCGCCAGCAGCTTGGGACTTACCAGTGGGACTGAAGCTTTCTTT. Its translation is CASSLGLTSGTEAFF.

This chain joins TRBV5-4 and TRBJ1-6; TRBD1 matches at 7 bases. V shed 1 base, J shed 6 bases, and the junction held 1 base outside the gene matches. Looked up from germline, CDR1 is SGHNT and CDR2 is YYREEE (reference sequence). This CDR3 is built from 14 residues. CDR3 in amino acids: CASSLRQGNSPLHF. Here the CDR3 DNA reads TGTGCCAGCAGCTTGAGACAGGGTAATTCACCCCTCCACTTT.

This clone was counted a few times. V is TRBV5-5 and J is TRBJ2-5, with D uncertain. The CDR3 covers 13 residues. The germline V gene encodes CDR1 SGHKS and CDR2 YYEKEE (reference sequence). V lost 2 bases to trimming and J lost 3 bases, with 8 bases between them. The CDR3: CASSFSLEETQYF. The CDR3 nucleotides read TGTGCCAGCAGCTTCTCACTGGAAGAGACCCAGTACTTC. The full variable domain, its missing parts supplied by reference TRBV5-5 and TRBJ2-5, is DAGVTQSPTHLIKTRGQQVTLRCSPISGHKSVSWYQQVLGQGPQFIFQYYEKEERGRGNFPDRFSARQFPNYSSELNVNALLLGDSALYLCASSFSLEETQYFGPGTRLLVL.

The J gene is TRBJ2-7, the V gene TRBV11-2; TRBD1 matches at 8 bases. The V segment lost 3 bases and the J segment 3 bases; nucleotides outside the gene matches: 7. The CDR3 runs 15 residues. Germline V gives CDR1 SGHAT, CDR2 FQNNGV. CDR3 protein: CASSLGRQGNYEQYF. CDR3 DNA: TGTGCCAGCAGCTTGGGGCGACAGGGGAACTACGAGCAGTACTTC.

This chain uses TRBV19 with TRBJ1-5; D gene ambiguous. Trimming pared 9 bases from V and 0 bases from J, leaving 18 bases between. From germline, CDR1 is LNHDA and CDR2 SQIVND (reference sequence). The CDR3 runs 16 residues. CDR3 DNA: TGTGCCAGCAACTCCGCGGGAGCCTATAGCAATCAGCCCCAGCATTTT. This codes for CASNSAGAYSNQPQHF.

V and J are TRBV11-2 and TRBJ2-2; TRBD2 aligns across 9 bases. This CDR3 is 18 amino acids long. CDR1 and CDR2 from the germline V gene are SGHAT and FQNNGV. V dropped 1 base and J dropped 3; count of bases not matched to a gene: 9. CDR3 residues: CASSLAPLAGVHTGELFF. The CDR3 nucleotides read TGTGCCAGCAGCTTAGCGCCGTTAGCGGGGGTCCACACCGGGGAGCTGTTTTTT.

This clone was detected once. The DNA of the CDR3 is TGTGCCAGCTCACCACGTACAAACACCGGGGAGCTGTTTTTT. As protein: CASSPRTNTGELFF. V gene TRBV18 combines with J gene TRBJ2-2; D ambiguous. V was pared by 1 base and J by 2 bases, with 5 bases between. CDR1 is KGHSH, CDR2 LQKENI, per germline. The CDR3 is 14 amino acids.

The rearrangement joins TRBV27 to TRBJ1-3; the D gene is possibly TRBD1 (5 bases). Per the germline V gene, CDR1 is MNHEY and CDR2 is SMNVEV (reference sequence). Trimming shortened V by 6 bases and J by 0 bases, and 15 bases separated the two germline ends. The CDR3 runs 16 residues. The CDR3 loop is CASRRRGDYSGNTIYF. CDR3 nucleotides: TGTGCCAGCAGACGGCGAGGGGACTACTCTGGAAACACCATATATTTT.

The chain joins TRBV4-2 to TRBJ1-2; D ambiguous. The CDR3 runs to 13 residues. Germline CDR1 reads LGHNA; CDR2 reads YNFKEQ. Between the trimmed V and J ends, which lost 0 bases and 8 bases, there was a span of 10 bases. The DNA for the CDR3 is TGTGCCAGCAGCCAAGAGATCGCGGAGGGCTACACCTTC. It specifies CASSQEIAEGYTF.

The chain is built from TRBV6-6 and TRBJ2-3; D ambiguous. V was shortened by 2 bases and J by 2 bases, with 8 bases between the two germline ends. Per germline, CDR1 MNHNY and CDR2 SVGAGI (reference sequence). This CDR3 contains 14 residues. The CDR3 nucleotides read TGTGCCAGCAGTTACGGCCTCCTCACAGATACGCAGTATTTT. Its translation: CASSYGLLTDTQYF.

The genes are TRBV5-1 and TRBJ2-3; the match to TRBD2 covers 10 bases. Germline V gene lookup returns CDR1 SGHRS and CDR2 YFSETQ. V lost 3 bases to trimming and J lost 4 bases; unmatched junction nucleotides: 8. The CDR3 is 16 residues long. CDR3 DNA: TGCGCCAGCAGCTCGGGGAGCGGGGGGGCTCCAGATACGCAGTATTTT. It codes for CASSSGSGGAPDTQYF.

The V call is TRBV29-1, the J call TRBJ1-3, with TRBD1 matching over 7 bases. This CDR3 is 13 amino acids long. Germline trimming cut 6 bases from V and 3 bases from J; bases unmatched to any gene: 5. Germline-derived CDR1 and CDR2 are SQVTM and ANQGSEA. CDR3 sequence (DNA): TGCAGCGTCGCGACAGGGATTGGAAACACCATATATTTT. It translates to CSVATGIGNTIYF. The variable domain in full, completed from reference TRBV29-1 and TRBJ1-3, reads SAVISQKPSRDICQRGTSLTIQCQVDSQVTMMFWYRQQPGQSLTLIATANQGSEATYESGFVIDKFPISRPNLTFSTLTVSNMSPEDSSIYLCSVATGIGNTIYFGEGSWLTVV.

The V gene is TRBV7-9, the J gene TRBJ1-1; 10 bases agree with TRBD1. This CDR3 spans 15 amino acids. Germline V gene data show CDR1 as SEHNR and CDR2 as FQNEAQ (reference sequence). J lost 7 bases, V lost 0 bases, and 5 bases had no gene match. DNA of the CDR3: TGTGCCAGCAGCTTAGCCGGGGACAGGGGTAGTGAAGCTTTCTTT. Amino acids: CASSLAGDRGSEAFF.

In DNA form, the CDR3 reads TGTGCCAGTAGTACGCTACAGGGGTTTGGTGAAGCTTTCTTT. Encoded protein: CASSTLQGFGEAFF. V gene TRBV19 combines with J gene TRBJ1-1; 7 positions agree with TRBD1. CDR1 is LNHDA and CDR2 is SQIVND in the germline V gene (reference sequence). This CDR3 is 14 amino acids long. The trim removed 4 bases at V and 7 bases at J, leaving 9 bases unmatched.

V gene TRBV6-6 combines with J gene TRBJ1-1; possibly TRBD1 for D (5 bases). Germline V lookup: CDR1 MNHNY, CDR2 SVGAGI (reference sequence). This CDR3 comprises 14 residues. V was cut by 5 bases and J by 0 bases, with 10 bases left in between. DNA for the CDR3: TGTGCCAGCAGTCCCAGACAGATGAACACTGAAGCTTTCTTT. It codes for CASSPRQMNTEAFF.

This chain uses TRBV3-1 (or the pseudogene TRBV3-2) with TRBJ1-5; D may be TRBD1 (6 bases). Germline CDR1 is LGHDT and CDR2 is YNNKEL (reference sequence). The CDR3 is 13 amino acids. The V gene lost 8 bases and the J gene lost 7 bases, with 15 bases spanning the gap. The DNA of the CDR3 is TGTGCCAGCGGTACAGGGTCAAGGCAGCCCCAGCATTTT. This codes for CASGTGSRQPQHF.

The chain uses TRBV5-5 and TRBJ2-5; D is undetermined. The germline V and J ends were trimmed by 3 bases and 5 bases, with 17 bases remaining between them. Germline V gives CDR1 SGHKS, CDR2 YYEKEE (reference sequence). The CDR3 runs to 15 residues. In DNA form, the CDR3 reads TGTGCCAGCAGCTCAAAAAACCTAGGTTTGGAGACCCAGTACTTC. Its translation is CASSSKNLGLETQYF. The full variable domain, in which reference TRBV5-5 and TRBJ2-5 provide the parts outside the CDR3, is DAGVTQSPTHLIKTRGQQVTLRCSPISGHKSVSWYQQVLGQGPQFIFQYYEKEERGRGNFPDRFSARQFPNYSSELNVNALLLGDSALYLCASSSKNLGLETQYFGPGTRLLVL.

The chain employs TRBV5-4 and TRBJ2-3, with 9 bases that match TRBD2. The germline V gene has CDR1 SGHNT and CDR2 YYREEE (reference sequence). This CDR3 comprises 16 residues. The ends lost 10 bases at V and 0 bases at J; junction bases unmatched: 12. CDR3 in DNA: TGTGCCGGGGGGCCAGCGGGGGGCCCTAGCACAGATACGCAGTATTTT. Translating gives CAGGPAGGPSTDTQYF.

This clone has just one count. V gene TRBV4-1 combines with J gene TRBJ2-7; 8 nucleotides match TRBD1. The ends lost 6 bases at V and 2 bases at J; junction bases unmatched: 9. This CDR3 contains 15 residues. In germline, CDR1 is MGHRA, CDR2 YSYEKL. This CDR3 is CASRLGQGGPYEQYF. The CDR3 region has the DNA TGCGCCAGCAGACTAGGACAGGGAGGACCCTACGAGCAGTACTTC.

The rearrangement joins TRBV6-5 to TRBJ2-7; 11 bases agree with TRBD1. V was clipped by 6 bases and J by 0 bases; unmatched bases: 4. Germline V CDR1 and CDR2: MNHEY, SVGAGI. This CDR3 has 15 amino acids. The CDR3 sequence: CASSQGTGGSYEQYF. Here the CDR3 DNA reads TGTGCCAGCAGCCAGGGGACAGGGGGCTCCTACGAGCAGTACTTC.

The J gene is TRBJ1-1, the V gene TRBV5-1; tentatively, D is TRBD1 (5 bases). V was pared by 4 bases and J by 7 bases, with 17 bases between. The CDR3 spans 14 residues. Per the germline V gene, CDR1 is SGHRS and CDR2 is YFSETQ. The CDR3 loop reads CASSVTQTGGEAFF. Written as DNA, the CDR3 is TGCGCCAGCAGCGTAACACAAACGGGGGGTGAAGCTTTCTTT.

Within the sample, this clone is medium-sized. V is TRBV5-6 and J is TRBJ2-7; D is perhaps TRBD1 (6 bases). The CDR3 contains 13 residues. Germline V gene data show CDR1 as SGHDT and CDR2 as YYEEEE. V lost 3 bases and J 3 bases, leaving 10 bases between the germline ends. This CDR3 is CASSYDRFYEQYF. The CDR3 nucleotides are TGTGCCAGCAGCTATGACAGGTTCTACGAGCAGTACTTC.

This clone was seen once. The rearrangement joins TRBV5-1 to TRBJ2-5, with 9 bases matching TRBD2. Germline assignment: CDR1 SGHRS and CDR2 YFSETQ. Trimming removed 2 bases from V and 0 bases from J; junction bases left unmatched: 5. The CDR3 loop spans 16 amino acids. The CDR3 loop reads CASSFSAGGYQETQYF. CDR3 nucleotides: TGCGCCAGCAGCTTCTCGGCGGGGGGGTACCAAGAGACCCAGTACTTC.

The V and J genes are TRBV21-1 and TRBJ1-6. TRBV21-1 is flagged as a pseudogene. The CDR3 has 17 residues. The CDR3 sequence: CASSKPGGSSYNSPLHF. In DNA, the CDR3 is TGTGCCAGCAGCAAGCCGGGGGGGAGCTCCTATAATTCACCCCTCCACTTT.

This clone was observed a few times. The chain carries TRBV11-2 and TRBJ2-5; 8 nucleotides agree with TRBD2. Germline CDR1 is SGHAT and CDR2 is FQNNGV. This CDR3 contains 16 residues. Trimming removed 0 bases from V and 5 bases from J; junction bases left unmatched: 8. CDR3 amino acids: CASSLEVGGGRETQYF. DNA for the CDR3: TGTGCCAGCAGCTTAGAGGTCGGGGGGGGACGGGAGACCCAGTACTTC.

This clone has a single count. The chain joins TRBV5-6 to TRBJ2-1, with a possible D match to TRBD2 (5 bases). Trimming pared 4 bases from V and 2 bases from J, leaving 7 bases between. Per the germline V gene, CDR1 is SGHDT and CDR2 is YYEEEE. The CDR3 runs to 13 residues. The CDR3 DNA reads as TGTGCCAGCAGCCGGACTGCCTACAATGAGCAGTTCTTC. Amino acids: CASSRTAYNEQFF.

The V gene is TRBV20-1, the J gene TRBJ2-5; 9 nucleotides line up with TRBD2. CDR3 length: 11 amino acids. V was pared by 2 bases and J by 14 bases, with 6 bases of the junction left unmatched. CDR1 is DFQATT and CDR2 is SNEGSKA in the germline V gene (reference sequence). CDR3: CSARFAGGPYF. CDR3 nucleotide sequence: TGCAGTGCTAGATTCGCGGGGGGGCCATACTTC.

The chain employs TRBV4-2 and TRBJ1-1; TRBD1 might be the D (5 bases). The CDR3 is 16 amino acids. Trimming took 0 bases from V and 4 from J, leaving 15 bases between them. The germline gives CDR1 LGHNA, CDR2 YNFKEQ. CDR3 nucleotide sequence: TGTGCCAGCAGCCAAGAAGTCGCAGGGATGGGCACTGAAGCTTTCTTT. It specifies CASSQEVAGMGTEAFF.